Below, 18 T cell receptor beta chains from the same sample are listed, as sequenced in a study of T cell repertoires in cytomegalovirus infection. One entry per CDR3 protein, called by TCRdb with MiXCR from the reads. Of over 300,000 distinct CDR3 sequences detected, more than 8% appear once; the ten largest clones hold 3.5% to 4.5%. The sample taken for sequencing was PBMCs. The receptors stem from a human donor in good health (CMV status not recorded). Some clones in this sample may be carry-over from other donors' samples.

At least ten counts were recorded for this clonotype. V gene TRBV7-2 combines with J gene TRBJ2-1; D is uncertain. CDR1 and CDR2 (germline): SGHTA, FQGNSA. V was shortened by 7 bases and J by 8 bases, with 15 bases between the two germline ends. CDR3 length equals 13 residues. Written as DNA, the CDR3 is TGTGCCAGCAACTCACACCTGTCTTATGAGCAGTTCTTC. It translates to CASNSHLSYEQFF. The variable domain in full, completed from reference TRBV7-2 and TRBJ2-1, reads GAGVSQSPSNKVTEKGKDVELRCDPISGHTALYWYRQSLGQGLEFLIYFQGNSAPDKSGLPSDRFSAERTGGSVSTLTIQRTQQEDSAVYLCASNSHLSYEQFFGPGTRLTVL.

This clonotype was counted at least ten times. CDR3 in amino acids: CATPGQYRTGELFF. The CDR3, as DNA: TGTGCCACCCCGGGACAGTATAGGACCGGGGAGCTGTTTTTT. The chain is built from TRBV7-2 and TRBJ2-2; 7 nucleotides agree with TRBD1. The CDR3 covers 14 residues. From germline, CDR1 is SGHTA and CDR2 FQGNSA. With 10 bases clipped from V and 5 bases from J, the junction kept 10 bases outside the gene matches.

The sample holds a few counts of this clonotype. The rearrangement joins TRBV5-1 to TRBJ1-6; possibly TRBD1 for D (5 bases). Germline V gene sequence: CDR1 SGHRS, CDR2 YFSETQ. This CDR3 comprises 17 residues. V gave up 2 bases and J gave up 7 bases, with 19 bases separating them. The CDR3 DNA reads as TGCGCCAGCAGCTTAAGACCGCGAGGGGAGGGCAATTCACCCCTCCACTTT. Protein sequence: CASSLRPRGEGNSPLHF.

This clonotype was seen only a few times. The rearrangement joins TRBV20-1 to TRBJ2-3; no definite D call. CDR3 size: 14 residues. Germline-derived CDR1 and CDR2 are DFQATT and SNEGSKA (reference sequence). V lost 0 bases and J lost 7, with 14 bases in between. The CDR3 loop reads CSARDRASVYTQYF. The CDR3 DNA is TGCAGTGCTAGAGATCGCGCCTCCGTCTATACGCAGTATTTT.

The V call is TRBV28, the J call TRBJ1-2, with 8 bases identical to TRBD1. The CDR3 totals 16 residues. V dropped 6 bases and J dropped 5; count of bases not matched to a gene: 14. The germline V gene encodes CDR1 MDHEN and CDR2 SYDVKM. The CDR3 DNA reads TGTGCCAGCAGAACCAATCCTGGACAGGGAAGTTATGGCTACACCTTC. This sequence encodes CASRTNPGQGSYGYTF.

This clonotype was picked up a small number of times. The chain combines TRBV12-3 or TRBV12-4 with TRBJ1-1, with 8 bases identical to TRBD1. This CDR3 is built from 15 residues. J was trimmed by 1 base and V by 6 bases; bases with no gene match: 7. CDR3 in DNA: TGTGCCAGCAGCTCTCTGGGGACAGGGAACACTGAAGCTTTCTTT. It yields the protein CASSSLGTGNTEAFF.

The CDR3 here is CATSRDLGGQETQYF. CDR3 nucleotides: TGTGCCACCAGCAGAGATCTGGGGGGCCAAGAGACCCAGTACTTC. The genes are TRBV15 and TRBJ2-5; D is perhaps TRBD2 (6 bases). The CDR3 length is 15 residues. The germline gives CDR1 LNHNV, CDR2 YYDKDF (reference sequence). V was cut by 0 bases and J by 1 base, with 9 bases left in between. Supplemented by reference TRBV15 and TRBJ2-5, the full variable domain reads DAMVIQNPRYQVTQFGKPVTLSCSQTLNHNVMYWYQQKSSQAPKLLFHYYDKDFNNEADTPDNFQSRRPNTSFCFLDIRSPGLGDTAMYLCATSRDLGGQETQYFGPGTRLLVL.

This clonotype was seen ten or more times. The chain joins TRBV4-2 to TRBJ2-1; 11 nucleotides line up with TRBD2. Trimming took 3 bases from V and 3 from J; bases not matched to a gene: 16. Germline CDR1 and CDR2: LGHNA and YNFKEQ. The CDR3 is made up of 20 amino acids. This CDR3 reads CASSHLGGGLAEGGYNEQFF. The CDR3, as DNA: TGTGCCAGCAGCCATCTAGGTGGGGGACTAGCGGAAGGAGGCTACAATGAGCAGTTCTTC.

This clonotype was counted at least ten times. The chain has TRBV2 and TRBJ2-7; D is possibly TRBD1 or TRBD2 (5 bases each). The length of the CDR3 is 14 residues. Trimming took off 2 bases at V and 4 bases at J, with 12 bases between the two ends. Germline assignment: CDR1 SNHLY and CDR2 FYNNEI. This chain's CDR3 is CASSEQGSGYEQYF. The CDR3 nucleotides read TGTGCCAGCAGTGAACAGGGTTCGGGGTACGAGCAGTACTTC.

Many counts were recorded for this clonotype. V and J are TRBV7-2 and TRBJ2-1, with no clear D. From germline, CDR1 is SGHTA and CDR2 FQGNSA. The CDR3 covers 15 residues. The V end lost 1 base, the J end lost 7 bases, and 14 bases lay between the germline ends. CDR3 nucleotides: TGTGCCAGCAGCTTAGAAGCTGTACTACCGAATGAGCAGTTCTTC. Translated: CASSLEAVLPNEQFF.

This clonotype was detected once. The genes are TRBV7-2 and TRBJ1-3; D not certain. This CDR3 has 14 amino acids. The germline V gene encodes CDR1 SGHTA and CDR2 FQGNSA. Trimming cost V 5 bases and J 4 bases, with 12 bases left between them. CDR3 region: CASSKRGRGNTIYF. As DNA, the CDR3 is TGTGCCAGCAGCAAACGGGGAAGGGGAAACACCATATATTTT.

This clonotype was seen at least ten times. The J gene is TRBJ2-1, the V gene TRBV7-2, with a possible D match to TRBD2 (7 bases). Trimming took 5 bases from V and 1 from J, leaving 15 bases between them. Germline V gene lookup returns CDR1 SGHTA and CDR2 FQGNSA. The CDR3 has 16 residues. The CDR3, as DNA: TGTGCCAGCAGCCTCGCGGGGGCGGGGTCCTACAATGAGCAGTTCTTC. Translation gives CASSLAGAGSYNEQFF.

This clonotype has a count of ten or more. The rearrangement uses TRBV6-5 and TRBJ1-3; D gene unclear. The germline V gene encodes CDR1 MNHEY and CDR2 SVGAGI. CDR3 length equals 15 residues. Between the trimmed V and J ends, which lost 2 bases and 0 bases, there was a span of 8 bases. CDR3: CASSYTVRSGNTIYF. CDR3 DNA: TGTGCCAGCAGTTACACGGTCCGCTCTGGAAACACCATATATTTT.

At least ten counts were recorded for this clonotype. CDR3 sequence (DNA): TGTGCCAGCAGCTTAACGGGGGGCCTCAATGAGCAGTTCTTC. The encoded protein is CASSLTGGLNEQFF. V and J are TRBV7-2 and TRBJ2-1, with D perhaps matching TRBD2 (7 bases). V lost 2 bases to trimming and J lost 6 bases, with 11 bases between them. There are 14 residues in the CDR3. Germline V gene lookup returns CDR1 SGHTA and CDR2 FQGNSA. The full variable domain, completed using reference TRBV7-2 and TRBJ2-1, is GAGVSQSPSNKVTEKGKDVELRCDPISGHTALYWYRQSLGQGLEFLIYFQGNSAPDKSGLPSDRFSAERTGGSVSTLTIQRTQQEDSAVYLCASSLTGGLNEQFFGPGTRLTVL.

The gene calls are TRBV15 and TRBJ2-2, with no clear D. Germline V gives CDR1 LNHNV, CDR2 YYDKDF (reference sequence). CDR3 length: 13 residues. The V end lost 2 bases, the J end lost 3 bases, and 4 bases lay between the germline ends. The CDR3 coding sequence is TGTGCCACCAGCAGATACGACACCGGGGAGCTGTTTTTT. Protein product: CATSRYDTGELFF. Full variable domain (rest looked up from reference TRBV15 and TRBJ2-2): DAMVIQNPRYQVTQFGKPVTLSCSQTLNHNVMYWYQQKSSQAPKLLFHYYDKDFNNEADTPDNFQSRRPNTSFCFLDIRSPGLGDTAMYLCATSRYDTGELFFGEGSRLTVL.

This clonotype was observed a handful of times. The J gene is TRBJ1-1, the V gene TRBV25-1, with 8 positions matching TRBD1. This CDR3 spans 17 amino acids. J was trimmed by 6 bases and V by 3 bases; bases with no gene match: 15. Germline V lookup: CDR1 MGHDK, CDR2 SYGVNS. The DNA for the CDR3 is TGTGCCAGCAGTGACCCCGGCAGGGGGCGCAGGTCCCCTGAAGCTTTCTTT. Its protein product is CASSDPGRGRRSPEAFF.

The genes are TRBV5-1 and TRBJ2-5; 7 nucleotides match TRBD1. There are 12 residues in the CDR3. Germline lookup yields CDR1 SGHRS and CDR2 YFSETQ. The junction had 3 bases not matched to a gene; V was cut back by 7 bases and J by 3 bases. As DNA, the CDR3 is TGCGCCAGCGGGACAGCGAAAGAGACCCAGTACTTC. Translated: CASGTAKETQYF. The variable domain in full, completed from reference TRBV5-1 and TRBJ2-5, reads KAGVTQTPRYLIKTRGQQVTLSCSPISGHRSVSWYQQTPGQGLQFLFEYFSETQRNKGNFPGRFSGRQFSNSRSEMNVSTLELGDSALYLCASGTAKETQYFGPGTRLLVL.

The genes are TRBV6-4 and TRBJ2-2; no clear D gene. The V and J ends lost 4 bases and 1 base respectively, with 7 bases between them. The germline gives CDR1 MRHNA, CDR2 SNTAGT. The CDR3 totals 14 residues. The CDR3 DNA follows: TGTGCCAGCAGTGGGGCAGGGAACACCGGGGAGCTGTTTTTT. Protein product: CASSGAGNTGELFF.